These T cell receptor beta chains were read from a single sample in a study of CD8+CD57+ T cells in acquired aplastic anemia. TCRdb recomputed calls from the reads with MiXCR, one row per CDR3 protein. The sample holds under 200,000 distinct CDR3 sequences, 48% seen once. Sequenced input: sorted CD4+, CD8+, or CD8+CD57+ T cells (not recorded which) from PBMCs. The receptors were gathered from a human donor with aplastic anemia. Each CDR3 is given without its conserved first and last residue.

v_call cdr3_aa
TRBV29-1 SVRKRSRGQETQY
TRBV19 ASSIQTPGELF
TRBV7-9 ASSVSGGAAGELF
TRBV7-8 ASGGRVDNEQF
TRBV20-1 SSSRDRVYEQY
TRBV10-1 ASSDGFGGYYEQY
TRBV11-1 ASSWDKGVYTEAF
TRBV24-1 ATSPSGLAGANEQF
TRBV15 ATSRAGVRDNYGYT
TRBV7-3 ASSLMANYEQY
TRBV19 ASTSRGNYGYT
TRBV3-1 ASSQDRASRQLQH
TRBV3-1 ASRRWTSDNEQF
TRBV10-3 AIRSAEDQPQH
TRBV2 ASSEGRAFYGYT
TRBV11-2 ASSPPRSNTGELF
TRBV15 ATSQEKMNTEAF
TRBV5-1 ASSLDRGRSTEAF
TRBV6-2/TRBV6-3 ASRFRGGNSPLH
TRBV19 ASTVTRNCGYT
TRBV4-2 ASSQGGHLKSSYNSPLH
TRBV20-1 SARGSGRHTDTQY
TRBV9 ASSVGGYGTETQC
TRBV10-3 AISQGVYEQY
TRBV19 ASRGQIVNSPLH
TRBV28 ASRSRDSPYGYT
TRBV6-4 ASRTTSGSSYEQY
TRBV20-1 SAKGTLSSYEQY
TRBV19 ASSSGLAGVETQY
TRBV19 ASSIFPGSTHEQY
TRBV6-1 ASRPGTGGTEAF
TRBV2 AISVDRENTEAF
TRBV20-1 SARDSSINTEAF
TRBV24-1 ATSDFGTSGVYNEQF
TRBV2 ASSPRQGGTYEQY
TRBV7-8 ASSGEGFGELF
TRBV7-2 ASSIAGTENSPLH
TRBV10-3 AISEKGTESYEQY
TRBV20-1 SASGGAENTIY
TRBV7-3 ASSLRPASGGNEQY
TRBV4-1 ASSQPGQGEETQC
TRBV14 ASSPDTSYEQY
TRBV7-6 ASSRTSGGVAYNEQF
TRBV3-1 ASSRSVSGEPNNEQF
TRBV29-1 SVGTHGSYNVQF
TRBV5-1 ASSLTSGSSGELF
TRBV9 ASSVERGHSYNEQF
TRBV24-1 ATRGENTEAF
TRBV25-1 ASSDWANSGNTIY
TRBV2 ASRPDGVENIQY
TRBV6-5 AGGEEGTEAF
TRBV5-1 ASSSTGERTDTQY
TRBV5-1 ASSLAPTEQGNIQY
TRBV20-1 SAGGGNQPQH
TRBV25-1 ASSEFGASYEQY
TRBV29-1 SVKQGVTDTQY
TRBV5-1 ASSLPQDTGELF
TRBV12-3/TRBV12-4 ASSLSGGPYNEQF
TRBV7-8 ASSLDEGARTDTQY